Detailed here is one TCR beta chain. Its antigen is not known. Germline V gives CDR1 MRHNA, CDR2 SNTAGT. Trimming pared 3 bases from V and 4 bases from J, leaving 11 bases between. The CDR3 is made up of 14 amino acids. This specimen comes from a study of Tregs in tolerant kidney transplant recipients. Points from the study as a whole: The small number of patients limits these findings pending further validation. Expanding Tregs on activated donor B cells appeared to best identify donor-specific TCRbeta clones.

Repertoires were generated with immunoSEQ multiplex PCR, while TCRdb's copy carries only in-frame clones and drops some. Among about 240,000 clones listed, roughly 84% were seen once. The V call is TRBV6-4, the J call TRBJ2-3; a possible D gene is TRBD2 (6 bases). The sequence was collected from a human donor in good health. Sequencing was done on a sample of CD4+ T cells from blood. Written as DNA, the CDR3 is TGTGCCAGCAGTGAACGGGAGCAGGCAGATACGCAGTATTTT. It is translated as CASSEREQADTQYF.